This T cell receptor beta chain comes out of a study of cytomegalovirus exposure and HLA in healthy donors. Overall study: Counted in an early data release were about 85 million unique TCRs from HLA-typed donors. Study-level points and caveats: The study dropped some indistinguishable V segments, TRBV6-2 and TRBV6-3 among them. The authors listed 150 to 200 TCR beta chains as cytomegalovirus-associated. Follow-up analysis seemed to connect common viral pathogens with several of the most significant clusters identified.

On this clone: Its target is unknown.

The PCR was carried out with 60 Vbeta primers and 13 Jbeta primers. Profiled with immunoSEQ multiplex PCR; TCRdb holds only in-frame clones, not every one. This table has around 63,000 clones, approximately 79% appearing once. CDR1 and CDR2 (germline): GTSNPN, SVGIG (reference sequence). V lost 5 bases and J lost 3; bases outside the gene matches: 8. The CDR3 loop spans 14 amino acids. The V and J genes are TRBV30 and TRBJ2-7; 9 bases are a match to TRBD1. Source material: PBMCs. The clonotype originates from a woman aged 25 to 39 in good health and CMV-seronegative. CDR3: CAWRTGQGSYEQYF. CDR3 nucleotide sequence: TGTGCCTGGCGAACGGGACAGGGAAGCTACGAGCAGTACTTC.